A selection of T cell receptor beta chains follows, all from one sample in a study of CD8+ T cells in alopecia areata. Profiled with immunoSEQ multiplex PCR; TCRdb holds only in-frame clones, not every one. The repertoire has roughly 100,000 clones, about nine tenths of them found once; the top ten carry around 10%. The sequenced sample was CD8+ T cells sorted from blood, obtained at week 34, from a patient treated with tofacitinib. The receptors originated from a human donor with alopecia areata. The CDR3 runs from the conserved cysteine through the conserved F or W. A D gene is named only where the DNA matches it firmly. Rows give clone size only sometimes, using once, few, many, or a class for an expanded clone.

abundance	d_gene	v_gene	j_gene	CDR3aa	CDR3nt
NA	NA	TRBV7-9	TRBJ1-4	CASSPKQVDREKLFF	TGTGCCAGCAGCCCTAAACAGGTCGACCGTGAAAAACTGTTTTTT
NA	TRBD1	TRBV9	TRBJ2-1	CASSPLTGDYNEQFF	TGTGCCAGCAGCCCCCTCACAGGGGACTACAATGAGCAGTTCTTC
NA	NA	TRBV29-1	TRBJ2-7	CSVMQGSYEQYF	TGCAGCGTCATGCAGGGCTCCTACGAGCAGTACTTC
once	NA	TRBV7-9	TRBJ1-2	CASSSQGNYGYTF	TGTGCCAGCAGCTCCCAGGGAAACTATGGCTACACCTTC
NA	NA	TRBV9	TRBJ2-1	CASSSGTETYNEQFF	TGTGCCAGCAGCTCCGGGACTGAAACCTACAATGAGCAGTTCTTC
NA	NA	TRBV6-1	TRBJ1-3	CASSEEGGYGNTIYF	TGTGCCAGCAGTGAAGAGGGGGGCTACGGAAACACCATATATTTT
NA	TRBD1	TRBV4-1	TRBJ1-1	CASSQDGDRNTEAFF	TGCGCCAGCAGCCAAGACGGGGACAGAAACACTGAAGCTTTCTTT
NA	TRBD2	TRBV27	TRBJ2-3	CASSPTTSGGIDTQYF	TGTGCCAGCAGCCCTACAACTAGCGGGGGTATAGATACGCAGTATTTT
NA	NA	TRBV6-1	TRBJ1-2	CASSEDRVWNYGYTF	TGTGCCAGCAGTGAAGACAGGGTTTGGAACTATGGCTACACCTTC
few	NA	TRBV10-3	TRBJ2-6	CAIPRSGANVLTF	TGTGCCATCCCTCGGTCTGGGGCCAACGTCCTGACTTTC
NA	TRBD2	TRBV6-6	TRBJ2-1	CASSLTSGGSGNEQFF	TGTGCCAGCAGTTTGACTAGCGGGGGGTCGGGCAATGAGCAGTTCTTC
NA	TRBD1	TRBV7-9	TRBJ2-3	CASSSSRDRADTQYF	TGTGCCAGCAGCTCGTCCCGGGACAGGGCAGATACGCAGTATTTT
NA	NA	TRBV4-1	TRBJ2-2	CASSYQGPNTGELFF	TGCGCCAGCAGCTACCAGGGGCCGAACACCGGGGAGCTGTTTTTT
NA	TRBD2	TRBV6-4	TRBJ2-3	CASSEGRGATDTQYF	TGTGCCAGCAGTGAAGGGCGGGGGGCCACAGATACGCAGTATTTT
NA	TRBD1	TRBV2	TRBJ2-1	CASRNTGADEQFF	TGTGCCAGCAGAAATACAGGGGCGGATGAGCAGTTCTTC
NA	NA	TRBV27	TRBJ2-7	CASSPYAGGGYEQYF	TGTGCCAGCAGTCCCTATGCGGGTGGGGGCTACGAGCAGTACTTC
NA	NA	TRBV7-6	TRBJ2-1	CASSSRTGNEQFF	TGTGCCAGCAGCTCAAGGACTGGAAATGAGCAGTTCTTC
NA	TRBD1	TRBV6-4	TRBJ2-1	CASSETGSYNEQFF	TGTGCCAGCAGCGAGACAGGGAGCTACAATGAGCAGTTCTTC
once	NA	TRBV5-1	TRBJ1-2	CASSLRQTGPYGYTF	TGCGCCAGCAGCTTGCGTCAGACGGGGCCCTATGGCTACACCTTC
NA	TRBD2	TRBV28	TRBJ2-1	CASSSPGTSGRAEFF	TGTGCCAGCAGTTCCCCCGGGACTAGCGGGAGGGCCGAGTTCTTC
NA	TRBD1	TRBV19	TRBJ2-1	CASSSGGDYNEQFF	TGTGCCAGTAGTTCAGGGGGAGATTACAATGAGCAGTTCTTC
NA	NA	TRBV5-6	TRBJ2-7	CASSPADNSYEQYF	TGTGCCAGCAGCCCGGCGGACAACTCCTACGAGCAGTACTTC
NA	TRBD2	TRBV7-9	TRBJ2-7	CASSPPTSGRSYEQYF	TGTGCCAGCAGCCCTCCCACTAGCGGCCGCTCCTACGAGCAGTACTTC
NA	TRBD1	TRBV29-1	TRBJ2-2	CSVWTGERTGELFF	TGCAGCGTCTGGACAGGGGAACGGACCGGGGAGCTGTTTTTT
once	TRBD2	TRBV5-4	TRBJ2-7	CASSSRVAGSRKEQYF	TGTGCCAGCAGCTCCCGGGTAGCGGGATCCCGAAAAGAGCAGTACTTC
NA	NA	TRBV19	TRBJ1-2	CASSIAPGGGYGYTF	TGTGCCAGTAGTATAGCGCCCGGGGGTGGCTATGGCTACACCTTC
NA	NA	TRBV29-1	TRBJ2-1	CSVLWGDEQFF	TGCAGCGTTCTTTGGGGGGATGAGCAGTTCTTC
NA	NA	TRBV13	TRBJ1-1	CASSPPGGDTEAFF	TGTGCCAGCAGCCCCCCGGGGGGGGACACTGAAGCTTTCTTT
few	NA	TRBV6-5	TRBJ2-2	CASCGVTGELFF	TGTGCCAGCTGTGGCGTCACCGGGGAGCTGTTTTTT